Ten or more counts support the clone carrying this T cell receptor (beta chain). This entry belongs to a study of Graves' ophthalmopathy and Graves' hyperthyroidism. Transcripts of RNA were the source for amplifying TCR beta CDR3 regions. The library came from an HTBI-primed first-round RT-PCR and a second-round multiplex PCR. Each CDR3 protein is one row after TCRdb ran MiXCR on the multiplex PCR reads. Of a few hundred thousand distinct CDR3 sequences detected, 15% appear once; the ten largest clones hold about 7%. Germline V gives CDR1 SGDLS, CDR2 YYNGEE. Trimming removed 0 bases from V and 1 base from J, with 4 bases in between. This CDR3 comprises 13 residues.

Sequenced: peripheral blood. V usage is TRBV9 and J usage is TRBJ2-5; the D is unclear. This TCR derives from a woman in her late teens or twenties with stable Graves' hyperthyroidism. The DNA of the CDR3 is TGTGCCAGCAGCGTAGACACCCAAGAGACCCAGTACTTC. Its protein is CASSVDTQETQYF.